The 10 T cell receptor beta chains in this list originate from one sample, sequenced in a study of identical twins. Via MiXCR, TCRdb re-called the 5' RACE reads, giving one row per CDR3 protein. This table has a few hundred thousand distinct CDR3 sequences, approximately 17% appearing once. Sequenced input: naive T cells sorted from blood. Receptor source: a man aged 50 to 60 in good health.

This clonotype was seen more than once but under ten times. The genes are TRBV4-1 and TRBJ2-5, with D possibly being TRBD2 (5 bases). There are 19 residues in the CDR3. The ends were cut back, 2 bases at V and 6 bases at J, with 28 bases in the middle. CDR1 MGHRA and CDR2 YSYEKL come from the germline V gene. For the CDR3, the DNA is TGCGCCAGCAGCCAAACCCCGATCGTTTCGGGGTTGTATAGTAAGACCCAGTACTTC. It is translated as CASSQTPIVSGLYSKTQYF.

The table lists this clonotype with many counts. CDR3 nucleotide sequence: TGTGCCAGCCGACAGCCCAGTGACTATCAGCCCCAGCATTTT. Protein product: CASRQPSDYQPQHF. The chain uses TRBV6-1 and TRBJ1-5, with a tentative D call TRBD1 (5 bases). This CDR3 comprises 14 residues. Between the trimmed V and J ends, which lost 8 bases and 5 bases, there was a span of 16 bases. Germline CDR1 and CDR2: MNHNS and SASEGT.

Only a few counts were recorded for this clonotype. CDR3 amino acids: CSATSGLAGGPSETQYF. The CDR3 DNA reads TGCAGTGCCACGTCGGGACTAGCGGGGGGGCCTTCTGAGACCCAGTACTTC. This chain uses TRBV20-1 with TRBJ2-5; 16 bases are shared with TRBD2. With V trimmed by 6 bases and J by 5 bases, 12 bases remained unmatched. CDR1 DFQATT and CDR2 SNEGSKA come from the germline V gene (reference sequence). The CDR3 contains 17 residues.

DNA for the CDR3: TGTGCCAGCAGCGCCCCGGATGGAAGCTCTGGAAACACCATATATTTT. It codes for CASSAPDGSSGNTIYF. This chain uses TRBV4-2 with TRBJ1-3; D not certain. Per germline, CDR1 LGHNA and CDR2 YNFKEQ. Trimming left V 5 bases short and J 0 bases short, with 14 bases between. The CDR3 covers 16 residues.

This rearrangement joins TRBV28 to TRBJ2-1; D may be TRBD2 (6 bases). This CDR3 is built from 18 residues. Germline lookup yields CDR1 MDHEN and CDR2 SYDVKM. V lost 1 base and J 4 bases, leaving 20 bases between the germline ends. In DNA form, the CDR3 reads TGTGCCAGCAGTTTATCCACCTGGGGGGTGGATGGTTACAATGAGCAGTTCTTC. This translates into CASSLSTWGVDGYNEQFF.

There are many counts of this clonotype. The rearrangement uses TRBV2 and TRBJ2-5; D may be TRBD1 or TRBD2 (5 bases each). V was clipped by 11 bases and J by 3 bases, with 16 bases between them. Germline V gene data show CDR1 as SNHLY and CDR2 as FYNNEI. The CDR3 is 13 amino acids. The CDR3 nucleotides are TGTGCCGAAAGCCGGGACGGCGAAGAGACCCAGTACTTC. It codes for CAESRDGEETQYF.

The chain carries TRBV28 and TRBJ1-3; D is undetermined. The CDR3 spans 18 residues. Trimming took off 7 bases at V and 1 base at J, with 23 bases between the two ends. From germline, CDR1 is MDHEN and CDR2 SYDVKM. The CDR3 region has the DNA TGTGCCAGCACCCGTGCACCGGGCTCGAGCAAATCTGGAAACACCATATATTTT. Translation gives CASTRAPGSSKSGNTIYF.

The V and J genes are TRBV28 and TRBJ2-7; 7 nucleotides agree with TRBD1. CDR3 length: 14 residues. V dropped 4 bases and J dropped 5; count of bases not matched to a gene: 8. From germline, CDR1 is MDHEN and CDR2 SYDVKM. The CDR3 coding sequence is TGTGCCAGCAGTTCGGACAGGCTCGAGGACGAGCAGTACTTC. Amino acid sequence: CASSSDRLEDEQYF. Based on the CDR3 plus reference TRBV28 and TRBJ2-7, the full variable domain is DVKVTQSSRYLVKRTGEKVFLECVQDMDHENMFWYRQDPGLGLRLIYFSYDVKMKEKGDIPEGYSVSREKKERFSLILESASTNQTSMYLCASSSDRLEDEQYFGPGTRLTVT.

This clonotype was seen at least ten times. The genes are TRBV20-1 and TRBJ1-2; D is undetermined. The CDR3 runs 15 residues. V lost 0 bases and J 0 bases, leaving 11 bases between the germline ends. Germline V CDR1 and CDR2: DFQATT, SNEGSKA (reference sequence). The CDR3 spells CSARDAGLANYGYTF. DNA of the CDR3: TGCAGTGCTAGAGATGCAGGATTAGCTAACTATGGCTACACCTTC.

This clonotype was recorded a few times. No DNA is shown, since the ends of the CDR3 on it are uncertain; the CDR3 is the one TCRdb lists. The chain carries TRBV12-3 or TRBV12-4 and TRBJ1-2; TRBD1, the table's D call, lacks a check against the DNA. The CDR3 extends over 15 residues, inclusive of both ends. The CDR3 sequence: CASSSSGHPAYGYTF.